The sequence of this TCR beta chain was determined in a study of cytomegalovirus exposure and HLA in healthy donors. Findings and limits, study-wide: A few CMV-associated chains proved CMV antigen-specific in vitro.

The table came from immunoSEQ multiplex PCR; TCRdb's copy has only in-frame clones and leaves some out. The data contain fewer than 130,000 clones, approximately 88% of them singletons. As concerns this clone: Its matching antigen is unknown.

Sequenced material: PBMCs. The clonotype was recovered from a woman aged 30 to 39 in good health and CMV-seropositive.

Here the CDR3 DNA reads TGTGCCAGCAGCCCGGGGACTCCCAATGAGCAGTTCTTC. Translated, it gives CASSPGTPNEQFF. The chain recombines TRBV5-6 with TRBJ2-1; perhaps TRBD2 as D (6 bases). The CDR3 is 13 residues long. From germline, CDR1 is SGHDT and CDR2 YYEEEE. Trimming stripped 4 bases from V and 6 bases from J, with 11 bases between.